This T cell receptor (beta chain) derives from a study of identical twins. General study results and limits: The more abundant beta clonotypes in cord blood had fewer insertions, and memory repertoires did not show this.

As for this clonotype: Its antigen is unknown.

Template switching, a step in the protocol, added a universal primer site, and cDNA carried unique molecular identifiers. One entry per CDR3 protein results from TCRdb running MiXCR on the 5' RACE reads. Among about 480,000 distinct CDR3 sequences listed, around 14% were seen once. The V and J ends lost 2 bases and 6 bases respectively, with 8 bases between them. This CDR3 has 13 amino acids. Germline CDR1 is MRHNA and CDR2 is SNTAGT. These data were likewise used in another study, on yellow fever vaccine responses in identical twins.

J is TRBJ1-5 and V is TRBV6-4; no firm D call. Material: CD4+ T cells sorted from blood. The TCR originated in a young woman in good health. CDR3: CASSDSWGQPQHF. The CDR3 bases are TGTGCCAGCAGTGACAGTTGGGGTCAGCCCCAGCATTTT.